This TCR beta chain was recovered during a study of cytomegalovirus exposure and HLA in healthy donors. Whole-study results and caveats: Later genetic work tied a missense DCLRE1C variant to beta-chain V and J trimming. 16,951 TCR beta sequences were associated with HLA alleles at 0.05 false discovery rate in a later analysis.

The germline V and J ends were trimmed by 2 bases and 5 bases, with 24 bases remaining between them. CDR1 and CDR2 from the germline V gene are SNHLY and FYNNEI. CDR3 length: 18 residues. As concerns this clone: The antigen remains unidentified.

The PCR used 60 Vbeta and 13 Jbeta primers. Profiling relied on immunoSEQ multiplex PCR, and the TCRdb table lists in-frame clones only, not all of them. The repertoire holds about 190,000 clones, with around three quarters as singletons. This chain joins TRBV2 and TRBJ1-2; D is unresolved. Material: PBMCs. The TCR sequence derives from a woman aged 18 to 35 in good health and CMV-seronegative. The CDR3 sequence: CASSESTLAGRPAYGYTF. CDR3 nucleotide sequence: TGTGCCAGCAGTGAAAGTACCTTGGCGGGCCGGCCTGCTTATGGCTACACCTTC.